A single sample is the source of the 5 T cell receptor beta chains below, sequenced in a study of T cells in tuberculosis. Only in-frame clones appear in the TCRdb table, and some are missing; sequencing was by immunoSEQ multiplex PCR. The sample shows 50,000 to 65,000 clones, approximately 91% of them seen only once. Cells were sorted from thawed PBMC rested overnight and stained with GMM-loaded CD1B tetramer, viability dye and anti-CD3. CD1B tetramers were loaded with Rhodococcus equi-derived C32 glucose monomycolate. The sequenced material came from CD1b-GMM tetramer-negative cells sorted from PBMCs. The receptors derive from an adult woman with latent tuberculosis.

The rearrangement links TRBV4-1 to TRBJ1-4; no firm D call. This CDR3 has 16 residues. The germline V and J ends were trimmed by 2 bases and 8 bases, with 18 bases remaining between them. Germline CDR1 MGHRA, CDR2 YSYEKL. Here the CDR3 DNA reads TGCGCCAGCAGCCAAACTAGGACCCGTCCCCGCGAAAAACTGTTTTTT. Protein product: CASSQTRTRPREKLFF.

The gene calls are TRBV5-4 and TRBJ2-3; TRBD2 agrees at 11 bases. This CDR3 is built from 15 residues. The germline gives CDR1 SGHNT, CDR2 YYREEE (reference sequence). After removal of 4 bases from V and 2 bases from J, the junction contained 3 bases not matched to a gene. The CDR3 here is CASSPTSGVTDTQYF. Here the CDR3 DNA reads TGTGCCAGCAGCCCGACTAGCGGGGTCACAGATACGCAGTATTTT.

In its sample, this clone was seen once. The chain joins TRBV7-8 to TRBJ2-6; weak D call: TRBD2 (6 bases). The germline V and J ends were trimmed by 5 bases and 1 base, with 12 bases remaining between them. Germline CDR1 SGHVS, CDR2 FQNEAQ. There are 16 residues in the CDR3. The CDR3 DNA follows: TGTGCCAGCAGCCCTGGCGGGACTTCTGGGGCCAACGTCCTGACTTTC. It yields the protein CASSPGGTSGANVLTF. Filled out from reference TRBV7-8 and TRBJ2-6, the complete variable domain reads GAGVSQSPRYKVAKRGQDVALRCDPISGHVSLFWYQQALGQGPEFLTYFQNEAQLDKSGLPSDRFFAERPEGSVSTLKIQRTQQEDSAVYLCASSPGGTSGANVLTFGAGSRLTVL.

The chain carries TRBV15 and TRBJ1-5; D gene unclear. Trimming left V 4 bases short and J 0 bases short, with 4 bases between. The CDR3 has 13 amino acids. From germline, CDR1 is LNHNV and CDR2 YYDKDF (reference sequence). The CDR3 loop is CATSTLSNQPQHF. The CDR3 DNA follows: TGTGCCACCAGCACCCTTAGCAATCAGCCCCAGCATTTT. Based on the CDR3 plus reference TRBV15 and TRBJ1-5, the full variable domain is DAMVIQNPRYQVTQFGKPVTLSCSQTLNHNVMYWYQQKSSQAPKLLFHYYDKDFNNEADTPDNFQSRRPNTSFCFLDIRSPGLGDTAMYLCATSTLSNQPQHFGDGTRLSIL.

The V gene is TRBV15, the J gene TRBJ2-7; the match to TRBD1 covers 7 bases. Looked up from germline, CDR1 is LNHNV and CDR2 is YYDKDF (reference sequence). The length of the CDR3 is 14 residues. The V segment lost 0 bases and the J segment 1 base; nucleotides outside the gene matches: 0. The CDR3 nucleotides read TGTGCCACCAGCAGAGAGACAGGGTCCTACGAGCAGTACTTC. This sequence encodes CATSRETGSYEQYF.